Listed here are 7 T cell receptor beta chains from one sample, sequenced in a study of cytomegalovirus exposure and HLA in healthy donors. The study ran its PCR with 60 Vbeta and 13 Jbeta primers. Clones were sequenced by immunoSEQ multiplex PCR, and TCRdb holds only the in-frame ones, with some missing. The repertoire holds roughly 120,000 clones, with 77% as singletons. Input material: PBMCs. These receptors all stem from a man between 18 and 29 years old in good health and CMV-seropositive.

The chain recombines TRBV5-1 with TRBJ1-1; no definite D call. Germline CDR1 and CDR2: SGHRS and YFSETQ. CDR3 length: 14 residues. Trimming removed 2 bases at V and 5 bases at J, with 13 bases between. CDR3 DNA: TGCGCCAGCAGCTTCTTCGGGCAGCGGACTGAAGCTTTCTTT. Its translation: CASSFFGQRTEAFF. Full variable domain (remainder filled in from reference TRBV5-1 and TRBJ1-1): KAGVTQTPRYLIKTRGQQVTLSCSPISGHRSVSWYQQTPGQGLQFLFEYFSETQRNKGNFPGRFSGRQFSNSRSEMNVSTLELGDSALYLCASSFFGQRTEAFFGQGTRLTVV.

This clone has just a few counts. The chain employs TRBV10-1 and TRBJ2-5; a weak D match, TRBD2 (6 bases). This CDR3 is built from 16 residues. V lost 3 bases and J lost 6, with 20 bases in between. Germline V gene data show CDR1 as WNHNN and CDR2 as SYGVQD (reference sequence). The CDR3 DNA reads TGCGCCAGCAGTGAATCCCTCGTCGCCCGGGAGAAGACCCAGTACTTC. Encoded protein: CASSESLVAREKTQYF.

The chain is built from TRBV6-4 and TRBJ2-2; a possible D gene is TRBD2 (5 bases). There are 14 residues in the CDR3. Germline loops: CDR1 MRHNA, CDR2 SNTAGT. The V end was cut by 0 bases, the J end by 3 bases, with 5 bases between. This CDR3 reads CASSDSGDTGELFF. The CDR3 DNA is TGTGCCAGCAGTGACTCCGGGGACACCGGGGAGCTGTTTTTT.

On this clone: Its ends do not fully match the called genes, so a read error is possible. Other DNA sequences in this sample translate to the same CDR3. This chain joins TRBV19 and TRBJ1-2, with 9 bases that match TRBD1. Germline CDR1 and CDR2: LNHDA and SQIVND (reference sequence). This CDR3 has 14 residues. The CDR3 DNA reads TGTGCCAGTAGCTCGGACAGGGGATACTACGGCTACACCTTC. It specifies CASSSDRGYYGYTF.

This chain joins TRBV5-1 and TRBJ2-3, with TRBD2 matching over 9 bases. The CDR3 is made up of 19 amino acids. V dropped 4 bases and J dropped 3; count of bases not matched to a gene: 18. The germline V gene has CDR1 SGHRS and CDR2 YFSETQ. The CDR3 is CASSRGDGSGSLSTDTQYF. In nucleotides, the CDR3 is TGCGCCAGCAGCCGAGGGGACGGTAGCGGGAGCCTCTCGACAGATACGCAGTATTTT.

The CDR3 bases are TGTGCCAGTAGTTCAGCGACAGATTACACTGAAGCTTTCTTT. It codes for CASSSATDYTEAFF. V gene TRBV19 combines with J gene TRBJ1-1, with a tentative D call TRBD1 (5 bases). Germline V gene sequence: CDR1 LNHDA, CDR2 SQIVND (reference sequence). The CDR3 length is 14 residues. The V end lost 5 bases, the J end lost 3 bases, and 13 bases lay between the germline ends.

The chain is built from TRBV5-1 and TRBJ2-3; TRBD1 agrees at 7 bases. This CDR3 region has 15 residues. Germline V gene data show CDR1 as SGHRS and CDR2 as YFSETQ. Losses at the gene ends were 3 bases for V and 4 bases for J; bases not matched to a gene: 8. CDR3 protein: CASSSGTVHPDTQYF. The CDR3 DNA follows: TGCGCCAGCAGCTCCGGGACAGTTCATCCAGATACGCAGTATTTT. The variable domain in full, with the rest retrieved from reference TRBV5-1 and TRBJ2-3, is KAGVTQTPRYLIKTRGQQVTLSCSPISGHRSVSWYQQTPGQGLQFLFEYFSETQRNKGNFPGRFSGRQFSNSRSEMNVSTLELGDSALYLCASSSGTVHPDTQYFGPGTRLTVL.